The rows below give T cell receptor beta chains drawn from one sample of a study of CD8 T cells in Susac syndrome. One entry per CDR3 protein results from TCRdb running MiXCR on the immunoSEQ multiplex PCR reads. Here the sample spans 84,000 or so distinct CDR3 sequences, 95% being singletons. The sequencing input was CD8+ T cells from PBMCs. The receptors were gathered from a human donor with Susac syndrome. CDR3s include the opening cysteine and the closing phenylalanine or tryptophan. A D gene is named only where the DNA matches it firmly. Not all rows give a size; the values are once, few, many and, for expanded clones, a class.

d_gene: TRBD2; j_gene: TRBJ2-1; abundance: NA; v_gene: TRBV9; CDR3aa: CASSEGTSGDLDEQFF; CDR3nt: TGTGCCAGCAGCGAAGGGACTAGCGGTGACTTGGATGAGCAGTTCTTC
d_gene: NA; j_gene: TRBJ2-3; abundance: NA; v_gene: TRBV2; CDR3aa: CASSDAVIDTQYF; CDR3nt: TGTGCCAGCAGTGATGCAGTCATCGATACGCAGTATTTT
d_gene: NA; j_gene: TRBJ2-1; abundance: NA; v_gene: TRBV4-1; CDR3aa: CASSQAPNGVYNEQFF; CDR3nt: TGCGCCAGCAGCCAAGCACCAAACGGGGTCTACAATGAGCAGTTCTTC
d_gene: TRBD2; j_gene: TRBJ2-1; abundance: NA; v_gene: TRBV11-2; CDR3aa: CASSQLAGDNEQFF; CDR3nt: TGTGCCAGCAGCCAACTAGCGGGTGACAATGAGCAGTTCTTC
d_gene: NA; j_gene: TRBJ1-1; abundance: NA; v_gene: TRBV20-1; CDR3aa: CSARPRTVSMNTEAFF; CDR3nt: TGCAGTGCTAGACCCCGGACAGTTAGTATGAACACTGAAGCTTTCTTT
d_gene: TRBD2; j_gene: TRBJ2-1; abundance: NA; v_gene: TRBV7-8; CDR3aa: CASSLAGLAQFF; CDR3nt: TGTGCCAGCAGCTTAGCCGGACTAGCCCAGTTCTTC
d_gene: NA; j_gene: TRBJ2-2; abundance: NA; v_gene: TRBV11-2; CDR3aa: CASSLDRGGGELFF; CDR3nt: TGTGCCAGCAGCTTAGACAGGGGCGGCGGGGAGCTGTTTTTT
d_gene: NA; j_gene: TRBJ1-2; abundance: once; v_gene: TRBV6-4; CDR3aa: CASGDGTIGYTF; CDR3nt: TGTGCCAGCGGGGACGGGACAATTGGCTACACCTTC
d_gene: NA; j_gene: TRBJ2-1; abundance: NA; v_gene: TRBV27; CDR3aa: CASSLTVDNEQFF; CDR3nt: TGTGCCAGCAGTTTAACGGTGGACAATGAGCAGTTCTTC
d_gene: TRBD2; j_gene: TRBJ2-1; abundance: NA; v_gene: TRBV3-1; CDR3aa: CASSQIAGGSYNEQFF; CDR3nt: TGTGCCAGCAGCCAGATAGCGGGAGGCTCCTACAATGAGCAGTTCTTC
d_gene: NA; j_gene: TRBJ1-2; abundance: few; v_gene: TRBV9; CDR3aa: CASSVGQGGIYGYTF; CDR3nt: TGTGCCAGCAGCGTCGGGCAGGGAGGAATCTATGGCTACACCTTC
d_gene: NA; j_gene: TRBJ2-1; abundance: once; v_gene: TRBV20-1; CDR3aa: CSARGTNHYNEQFF; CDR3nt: TGCAGTGCTAGAGGGACTAACCACTACAATGAGCAGTTCTTC
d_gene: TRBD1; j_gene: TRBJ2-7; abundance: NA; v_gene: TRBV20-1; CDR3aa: CSARDTRDSSYEQYF; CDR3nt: TGCAGTGCTAGAGATACCAGGGACAGCTCCTACGAGCAGTACTTC
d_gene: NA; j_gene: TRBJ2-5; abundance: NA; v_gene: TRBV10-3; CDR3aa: CAIRPENQETQYF; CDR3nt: TGTGCCATCAGACCAGAAAACCAAGAGACCCAGTACTTC
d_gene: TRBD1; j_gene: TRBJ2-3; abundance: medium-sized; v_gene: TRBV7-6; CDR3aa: CASSLTRGRADTQYF; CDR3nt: TGTGCCAGCAGCTTGACCAGGGGGCGCGCAGATACGCAGTATTTT
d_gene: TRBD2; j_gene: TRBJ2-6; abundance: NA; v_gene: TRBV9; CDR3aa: CASSERDRGSGANVLTF; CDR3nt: TGTGCCAGCAGCGAGCGGGACCGAGGCTCTGGGGCCAACGTCCTGACTTTC
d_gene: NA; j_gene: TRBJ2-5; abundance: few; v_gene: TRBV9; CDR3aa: CASSGGGPQETQYF; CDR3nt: TGTGCCAGCAGCGGGGGGGGCCCTCAAGAGACCCAGTACTTC
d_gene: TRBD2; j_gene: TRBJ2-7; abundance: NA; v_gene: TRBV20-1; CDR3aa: CSARVRRLAGDRGEQYF; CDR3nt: TGCAGTGCTAGAGTCAGGAGACTAGCGGGAGACCGAGGCGAGCAGTACTTC
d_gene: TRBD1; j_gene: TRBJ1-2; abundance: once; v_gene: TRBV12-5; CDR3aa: CASGLASGTGEEYGYTF; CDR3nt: TGTGCTAGTGGTTTGGCGAGCGGGACAGGGGAGGAATATGGCTACACCTTC
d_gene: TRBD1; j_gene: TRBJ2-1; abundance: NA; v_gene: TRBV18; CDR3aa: CASSPWDRLDNEQFF; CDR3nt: TGTGCCAGCTCACCGTGGGACAGGCTAGACAATGAGCAGTTCTTC
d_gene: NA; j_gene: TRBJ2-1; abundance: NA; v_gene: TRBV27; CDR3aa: CASSLHGAFNTYNEQFF; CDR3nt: TGTGCCAGCAGTTTACACGGTGCGTTCAACACCTACAATGAGCAGTTCTTC
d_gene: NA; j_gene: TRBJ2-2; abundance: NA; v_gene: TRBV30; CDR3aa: CAWSVVRSRGYGELFF; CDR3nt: TGTGCCTGGAGTGTAGTCCGGAGCCGGGGGTACGGGGAGCTGTTTTTT
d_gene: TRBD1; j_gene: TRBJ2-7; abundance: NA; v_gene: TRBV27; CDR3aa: CASQSWSPGQDSYEQYF; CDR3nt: TGTGCCAGCCAGTCTTGGTCCCCGGGACAGGACTCCTACGAGCAGTACTTC
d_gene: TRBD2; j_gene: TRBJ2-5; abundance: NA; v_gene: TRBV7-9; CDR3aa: CASRRVAGALETQYF; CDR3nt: TGTGCCAGCAGAAGGGTAGCGGGAGCTCTTGAGACCCAGTACTTC
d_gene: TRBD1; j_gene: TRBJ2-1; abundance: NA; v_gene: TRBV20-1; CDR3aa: CSAAGTGTYNEQFF; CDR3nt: TGCAGTGCCGCCGGGACAGGGACCTACAATGAGCAGTTCTTC
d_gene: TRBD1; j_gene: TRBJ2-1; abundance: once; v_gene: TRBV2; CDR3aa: CASSEGPGTGYNEQFF; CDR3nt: TGTGCCAGCAGTGAAGGCCCCGGGACAGGGTACAATGAGCAGTTCTTC
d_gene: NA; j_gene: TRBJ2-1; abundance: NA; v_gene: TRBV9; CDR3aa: CASSVAAYNEQFF; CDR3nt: TGTGCCAGCAGCGTAGCTGCCTACAATGAGCAGTTCTTC
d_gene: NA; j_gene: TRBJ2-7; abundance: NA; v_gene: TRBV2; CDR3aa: CASTGGSRSEQYF; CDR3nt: TGTGCCAGCACCGGGGGTTCTCGATCCGAGCAGTACTTC
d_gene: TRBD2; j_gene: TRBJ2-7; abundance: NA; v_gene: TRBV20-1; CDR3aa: CSASSGGNEQYF; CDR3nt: TGCAGTGCTAGCTCGGGAGGAAACGAGCAGTACTTC
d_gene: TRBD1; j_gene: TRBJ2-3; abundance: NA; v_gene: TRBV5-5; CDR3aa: CASSLGQGLDTDTQYF; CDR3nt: TGTGCCAGCAGCCTCGGACAGGGCCTAGACACAGATACGCAGTATTTT
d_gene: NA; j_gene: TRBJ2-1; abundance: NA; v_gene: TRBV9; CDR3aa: CASSGSGSSYNEQFF; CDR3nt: TGTGCCAGCAGCGGCTCAGGGAGCTCCTACAATGAGCAGTTCTTC
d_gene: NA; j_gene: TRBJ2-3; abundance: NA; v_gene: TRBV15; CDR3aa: CATSRDGTPDEDTQYF; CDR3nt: TGTGCCACCAGCAGAGACGGGACGCCTGATGAAGATACGCAGTATTTT
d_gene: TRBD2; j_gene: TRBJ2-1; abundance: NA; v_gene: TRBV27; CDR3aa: CASSEPGLAVNEQFF; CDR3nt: TGTGCCAGCAGTGAGCCGGGACTAGCGGTCAATGAGCAGTTCTTC
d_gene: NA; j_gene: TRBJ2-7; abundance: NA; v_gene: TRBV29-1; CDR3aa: CSVGGDKLEQYF; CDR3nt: TGCAGCGTTGGGGGTGACAAGCTGGAGCAGTACTTC
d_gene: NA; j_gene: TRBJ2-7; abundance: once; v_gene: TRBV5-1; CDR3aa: CASSPEGVTVSYEQYF; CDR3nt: TGCGCCAGCAGCCCTGAAGGAGTGACAGTGTCCTACGAGCAGTACTTC
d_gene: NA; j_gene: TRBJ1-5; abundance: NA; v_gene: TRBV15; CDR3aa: CATSRDGGQPQHF; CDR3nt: TGTGCCACCAGCAGAGATGGGGGTCAGCCCCAGCATTTT
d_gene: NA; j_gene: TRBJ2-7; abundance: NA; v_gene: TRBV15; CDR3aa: CATSRDGRQPSYEQYF; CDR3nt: TGTGCCACCAGCAGAGATGGCCGGCAGCCCTCCTACGAGCAGTACTTC
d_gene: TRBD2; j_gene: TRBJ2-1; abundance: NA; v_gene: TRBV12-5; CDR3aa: CASGFITGTSGNKDVLF; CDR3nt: TGTGCTAGTGGTTTCATAACCGGGACTAGCGGCAATAAGGATGTGCTCTTC
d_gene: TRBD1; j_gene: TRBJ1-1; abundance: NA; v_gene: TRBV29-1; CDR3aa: CSANRGLNTEAFF; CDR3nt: TGCAGCGCAAACAGGGGGCTGAACACTGAAGCTTTCTTT
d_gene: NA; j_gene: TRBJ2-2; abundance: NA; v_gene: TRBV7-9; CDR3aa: CASSIGGTGELFF; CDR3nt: TGTGCCAGCAGCATCGGAGGAACCGGGGAGCTGTTTTTT
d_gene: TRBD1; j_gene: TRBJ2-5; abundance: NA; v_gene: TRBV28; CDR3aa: CASSLSGGWETQYF; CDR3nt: TGTGCCAGCAGTTTATCAGGGGGCTGGGAGACCCAGTACTTC